The clone carrying this T cell receptor (beta chain) occurred a few times. The antigen remains undetermined. This sample stems from a study of CD8 T cells in ankylosing spondylitis. Study-wide points: One TCR beta motif, made up of eight highly homologous variants, appeared characteristic of ankylosing spondylitis blood. In ankylosing spondylitis patients, matched synovial fluid reportedly showed significant enrichment of disease-linked clones.

Quantitative barcoded 5'-RACE was used to prepare TCR beta libraries. TCRdb reanalysed the 5' RACE reads using MiXCR and keeps one entry per CDR3 protein. The data hold around 480,000 distinct CDR3 sequences, with under 20% observed a single time. This CDR3 spans 14 amino acids. V was cut by 2 bases and J by 6 bases, with 14 bases left in between. The germline CDR1 and CDR2 sequences are SGHTA and FQGNSA. The TCR was taken from a male donor with ankylosing spondylitis. The chain uses TRBV7-2 and TRBJ2-7, with D uncertain. What was sequenced was blood, either unsorted or a sorted T cell fraction (not recorded which). The CDR3 here is CASSLRPQRSEQYF. The CDR3 DNA is TGTGCCAGCAGCTTACGACCCCAAAGGAGCGAGCAGTACTTC.